Listed below are T cell receptor beta chains from one sample, sequenced in a study of cytomegalovirus exposure and HLA in healthy donors. Libraries were prepared by immunoSEQ multiplex PCR; TCRdb keeps only in-frame clonotypes and omits some of them. The sample records about 180,000 clones, roughly four fifths being singletons. Sample: PBMCs. The receptor source for this set is a male donor in good health and CMV-seronegative. CDR3s include the opening cysteine and the closing phenylalanine or tryptophan. Fields, in order: J gene, clone size, D gene, V gene, CDR3 protein, CDR3 DNA. A D gene is named only where the DNA matches it firmly. Size tells how often a clone was seen (once, few, many) or the class of an expanded clone, and some rows leave it out.

TRBJ2-1 | NA | NA | TRBV10-3 | CAISDIRDTYNEQFF | TGTGCCATCAGTGACATCCGGGACACCTACAATGAGCAGTTCTTC
TRBJ1-1 | NA | NA | TRBV28 | CASSPRTELNTEAFF | TGTGCCAGCAGTCCGAGGACAGAGTTGAACACTGAAGCTTTCTTT
TRBJ1-3 | NA | NA | TRBV10-3 | CAISVEGAGNTIYF | TGTGCCATCAGTGTGGAGGGAGCTGGAAACACCATATATTTT
TRBJ1-3 | NA | TRBD1 | TRBV28 | CASRRTGSGNTIYF | TGTGCCAGCAGGCGGACAGGGAGTGGAAACACCATATATTTT
TRBJ1-2 | few | NA | TRBV6-1 | CASSEFGSSGYTF | TGTGCCAGCAGTGAATTTGGTAGCAGTGGCTACACCTTC
TRBJ2-7 | few | NA | TRBV18 | CASSPQQYEQYF | TGTGCCAGCTCACCCCAACAGTACGAGCAGTACTTC
TRBJ1-5 | once | NA | TRBV6-6 | CASSSLTTNQPQHF | TGTGCCAGCAGTTCCTTGACAACCAATCAGCCCCAGCATTTT
TRBJ2-5 | NA | TRBD2 | TRBV28 | CASSLGGGQRETQYF | TGTGCCAGCAGTTTGGGGGGAGGGCAGCGAGAGACCCAGTACTTC
TRBJ2-7 | NA | TRBD2 | TRBV2 | CASSEAWASGDHYEQYF | TGTGCCAGCAGTGAAGCATGGGCTAGCGGGGATCACTACGAGCAGTACTTC
TRBJ2-5 | NA | NA | TRBV30 | CAWSVPSEIKETQYF | TGTGCCTGGAGTGTACCTAGCGAAATTAAAGAGACCCAGTACTTC
TRBJ2-1 | NA | NA | TRBV4-2 | CASSQEEGLYNEQFF | TGTGCCAGCAGCCAAGAGGAGGGACTCTACAATGAGCAGTTCTTC
TRBJ1-5 | NA | TRBD1 | TRBV4-3 | CASSQDSGQGKRKSNQPQHF | TGCGCCAGCAGCCAAGATTCGGGACAGGGGAAGCGGAAGAGCAATCAGCCCCAGCATTTT
TRBJ2-2 | few | NA | TRBV6-4 | CASSPRDTGELFF | TGTGCCAGCAGTCCCAGGGACACCGGGGAGCTGTTTTTT
TRBJ1-5 | NA | TRBD1 | TRBV6-5 | CASRGQENQPQHF | TGTGCCAGCAGGGGACAGGAAAATCAGCCCCAGCATTTT
TRBJ1-2 | NA | TRBD1 | TRBV7-2 | CASSSRTGANYGYTF | TGTGCCAGCAGCTCCCGGACAGGAGCGAACTATGGCTACACCTTC
TRBJ2-1 | NA | TRBD2 | TRBV12-5 | CASGPTFPTGTSDEQFF | TGTGCTAGTGGCCCGACCTTTCCAACCGGGACTAGCGATGAGCAGTTCTTC
TRBJ2-5 | NA | NA | TRBV7-9 | CASSFVETQYF | TGTGCCAGCAGCTTCGTGGAGACCCAGTACTTC
TRBJ2-5 | NA | TRBD2 | TRBV5-4 | CASSLSSGVQETQYF | TGTGCCAGCAGCTTGTCTAGCGGGGTACAAGAGACCCAGTACTTC
TRBJ2-4 | NA | TRBD1 | TRBV19 | CASSPQQGTWNIQYF | TGTGCCAGTAGTCCCCAACAGGGGACGTGGAACATTCAGTACTTC
TRBJ2-1 | NA | TRBD2 | TRBV7-3 | CASSRGTSVEQFF | TGTGCCAGCAGCCGTGGGACTAGCGTTGAGCAGTTCTTC
TRBJ1-2 | NA | NA | TRBV6-4 | CASSPNTPANYGYTF | TGTGCCAGCAGTCCCAACACACCAGCGAACTATGGCTACACCTTC
TRBJ2-4 | NA | TRBD2 | TRBV5-1 | CASSQNPGLAGDHKNIQYF | TGCGCCAGCAGCCAAAACCCCGGACTAGCGGGGGACCATAAAAACATTCAGTACTTC
TRBJ1-4 | NA | TRBD1 | TRBV5-8 | CASSGGQGLREKLFF | TGTGCCAGCAGCGGAGGACAGGGGCTTCGGGAAAAACTGTTTTTT
TRBJ2-7 | NA | NA | TRBV9 | CASSPQSAPSYEQYF | TGTGCCAGCAGCCCTCAATCTGCGCCCTCCTACGAGCAGTACTTC
TRBJ1-1 | NA | NA | TRBV7-3 | CASSPLGGKAEAFF | TGTGCCAGCAGTCCCCTTGGAGGGAAGGCTGAAGCTTTCTTT
TRBJ2-7 | NA | NA | TRBV28 | CASRLVQDYEQYF | TGTGCCAGCAGACTAGTCCAGGACTACGAGCAGTACTTC
TRBJ2-1 | NA | TRBD2 | TRBV5-1 | CASSSGLAHEQFF | TGCGCCAGCAGCTCGGGACTAGCCCATGAGCAGTTCTTC
TRBJ1-2 | NA | TRBD1 | TRBV28 | CATGQGGYGYTF | TGTGCCACCGGACAGGGAGGCTATGGCTACACCTTC
TRBJ2-6 | NA | TRBD1 | TRBV28 | CASSQPQGAYLGANVLTF | TGTGCCAGCAGCCAACCGCAGGGGGCATATCTTGGGGCCAACGTCCTGACTTTC
TRBJ2-3 | NA | NA | TRBV30 | CAWSGADTQYF | TGTGCCTGGAGTGGCGCAGATACGCAGTATTTT
TRBJ2-7 | NA | TRBD1 | TRBV6-5 | CASSETRDSLYEQYF | TGTGCCAGCAGCGAAACCCGGGACAGCCTCTACGAGCAGTACTTC
TRBJ1-2 | NA | NA | TRBV6-6 | CASSYPGQNYGYTF | TGTGCCAGCAGTTACCCTGGACAGAACTATGGCTACACCTTC